The rows below give T cell receptor beta chains drawn from one sample of a study of control samples from healthy donors and cancer patients. Method: immunoSEQ multiplex PCR; TCRdb's copy keeps in-frame clones and lacks some. The specimen's table records roughly 200,000 clones. The sample comprised blood. The receptors were gathered from a woman younger than 45 in good health. Each CDR3 is given with its conserved first and last residue. A D gene is named only where the DNA matches it firmly.

d_gene: TRBD1
v_gene: TRBV25-1
CDR3aa: CASSEFGRGIAETQYF

d_gene: TRBD1
v_gene: TRBV6-5
CDR3aa: CASSYGQGGGNTIYF

d_gene: NA
v_gene: TRBV3-1/TRBV3-2
CDR3aa: CASSVYNEQFF

d_gene: TRBD1
v_gene: TRBV25-1
CDR3aa: CASSARDRDTEAFF

d_gene: TRBD1
v_gene: TRBV18
CDR3aa: CASSPKTGPYEQYF

d_gene: NA
v_gene: TRBV5-6
CDR3aa: CASSDTGSSGNTIYF

d_gene: NA
v_gene: TRBV10-3
CDR3aa: CAISDPGTVSYEQYF

d_gene: NA
v_gene: TRBV6-4
CDR3aa: CASSDSTVLRVNEQFF

d_gene: NA
v_gene: TRBV27
CDR3aa: CASGLAGYPATSQHF

d_gene: NA
v_gene: TRBV5-5
CDR3aa: CASSHLGAQDNQPQHF

d_gene: NA
v_gene: TRBV4-1
CDR3aa: CASSQGSLQETQYF

d_gene: NA
v_gene: TRBV6-5
CDR3aa: CASRDTVNTEAFF

d_gene: NA
v_gene: TRBV10-3
CDR3aa: CAIMGDLLSYEQYF

d_gene: TRBD1
v_gene: TRBV7-6
CDR3aa: CASSLAGTGGVTPYEQYF

d_gene: NA
v_gene: TRBV24-1
CDR3aa: CATSGVGAWETQYF

d_gene: NA
v_gene: TRBV5-1
CDR3aa: CASSLGFGFDEQFF

d_gene: TRBD2
v_gene: TRBV11-2
CDR3aa: CASNPQAGYNEQFF

d_gene: NA
v_gene: TRBV7-9
CDR3aa: CAIARGDTEAFF

d_gene: NA
v_gene: TRBV30
CDR3aa: CAWSSLHYGYTF

d_gene: NA
v_gene: TRBV11-2
CDR3aa: CASSPRLPSGNTIYF

d_gene: NA
v_gene: TRBV7-2
CDR3aa: CASSLSIREKLFF

d_gene: NA
v_gene: TRBV28
CDR3aa: CASAGSGTREAKGQPQHF

d_gene: NA
v_gene: TRBV2
CDR3aa: CASSDQGPSGANVLTF

d_gene: TRBD1
v_gene: TRBV28
CDR3aa: CASSFTGAYNQPQHF

d_gene: TRBD1
v_gene: TRBV28
CDR3aa: CASSVPGTGGSGYTF

d_gene: TRBD1
v_gene: TRBV7-9
CDR3aa: CASTLYEQGAYEQYF